The 6 T cell receptor beta chains listed next were all sequenced from one sample in a study of regulatory T cells in long-lasting Graves disease (dated by TCRdb to the early 2020s). The sample's time point label, in plain terms: newly diagnosed GD, antithyroid drugs for less than 3 months. RNA was extracted from PBMCs in TRIzol for both TCR sequencing and RNA sequencing. Libraries were prepared through multiplex PCR. The sequencing machine was an Illumina HiSeq 4000. TCR beta libraries were built with iRepertoire HTBI primers and Arm-PCR amplification of CDR3 regions. TCRdb passed the public sequencing reads through fastp at Q25 and MiXCR, retaining productive beta sequences. Records with the same CDR3 protein are collapsed into one entry carrying the most frequent genes and DNA. The table for this sample lists about 620,000 distinct CDR3 sequences; 15% to 20% of them were counted only once. The ten largest clones add up to approximately 18% of the sample.

This sample was shared with a second study, whose subject was T cells in Graves' hyperthyroidism and ophthalmopathy.

Material: peripheral blood mononuclear cells (PBMCs), obtained at new diagnosis, from a patient treated with antithyroid drugs. These receptor sequences come from a young woman with Graves disease. Donor details come from another sample of the same person, matched by shared clones.

This clonotype was counted only a few times. The chain uses TRBV20-1 and TRBJ2-1; TRBD2 agrees at 8 bases. V dropped 4 bases and J dropped 6; count of bases not matched to a gene: 8. Germline CDR1 and CDR2: DFQATT and SNEGSKA (reference sequence). There are 14 residues in the CDR3. This CDR3 is CSAISGTSGNEQFF. The CDR3 DNA reads TGCAGTGCTATTAGCGGGACCTCGGGCAATGAGCAGTTCTTC.

The chain carries TRBV4-1 and TRBJ2-3, with no clear D. The V end lost 1 base, the J end lost 4 bases, and 15 bases lay between the germline ends. This CDR3 contains 16 residues. Germline V lookup: CDR1 MGHRA, CDR2 YSYEKL. The CDR3 protein is CASSQVLRQRADTQYF. For the CDR3, the DNA is TGCGCCAGCAGCCAAGTCCTGCGACAACGAGCAGATACGCAGTATTTT.

This clonotype was observed at least ten times. The V gene is TRBV7-3, the J gene TRBJ2-3; TRBD1 might be the D (5 bases). CDR1 is SGHTA, CDR2 FQGTGA, per germline. CDR3 size: 17 residues. V shed 6 bases and J shed 3 bases, with 22 bases lying between them. The CDR3 DNA is TGTGCCAGCAGTAACGCGGTCAGGGTGATTGGTACAGATACGCAGTATTTT. Protein sequence: CASSNAVRVIGTDTQYF. Complete variable domain (other parts from reference TRBV7-3 and TRBJ2-3): GAGVSQTPSNKVTEKGKYVELRCDPISGHTALYWYRQSLGQGPEFLIYFQGTGAADDSGLPNDRFFAVRPEGSVSTLKIQRTERGDSAVYLCASSNAVRVIGTDTQYFGPGTRLTVL.

This chain uses TRBV18 with TRBJ1-6; the D is unclear. The CDR3 extends over 14 amino acids. The V and J ends lost 2 bases and 6 bases respectively, with 8 bases between them. Germline loops: CDR1 KGHSH, CDR2 LQKENI. Written as DNA, the CDR3 is TGTGCCAGCTCACCAGCGGGATCTAATTCACCCCTCCACTTT. This gives the protein CASSPAGSNSPLHF. Full variable domain (outside the CDR3, taken from reference TRBV18 and TRBJ1-6): NAGVMQNPRHLVRRRGQEARLRCSPMKGHSHVYWYRQLPEEGLKFMVYLQKENIIDESGMPKERFSAEFPKEGPSILRIQQVVRGDSAAYFCASSPAGSNSPLHFGNGTRLTVT.

The chain employs TRBV20-1 and TRBJ2-3; 9 bases match TRBD2. The germline gives CDR1 DFQATT, CDR2 SNEGSKA (reference sequence). V was pared by 2 bases and J by 4 bases, with 13 bases of the junction left unmatched. This CDR3 comprises 17 residues. In DNA form, the CDR3 reads TGCAGTGCTAGAACCTACCTCGGGCTAGCGGGATCAGATACGCAGTATTTT. Encoded protein: CSARTYLGLAGSDTQYF.

Worth noting for this clonotype: This may be a read error: a much more frequent sequence differs by one nucleotide. The chain combines TRBV12-3 or TRBV12-4 with TRBJ2-5; 9 bases are shared with TRBD2. The better agreement between TRBJ2-1 and the DNA end casts doubt on the J call. The CDR3 is 20 residues long. CDR3 DNA sequence: TGTGCCAGCAGAGGAGTCACGGACCTAGCGGGGTTAAACCCCTACAATGAGCAGTTCTTC. Protein sequence: CASRGVTDLAGLNPYNEQFF.